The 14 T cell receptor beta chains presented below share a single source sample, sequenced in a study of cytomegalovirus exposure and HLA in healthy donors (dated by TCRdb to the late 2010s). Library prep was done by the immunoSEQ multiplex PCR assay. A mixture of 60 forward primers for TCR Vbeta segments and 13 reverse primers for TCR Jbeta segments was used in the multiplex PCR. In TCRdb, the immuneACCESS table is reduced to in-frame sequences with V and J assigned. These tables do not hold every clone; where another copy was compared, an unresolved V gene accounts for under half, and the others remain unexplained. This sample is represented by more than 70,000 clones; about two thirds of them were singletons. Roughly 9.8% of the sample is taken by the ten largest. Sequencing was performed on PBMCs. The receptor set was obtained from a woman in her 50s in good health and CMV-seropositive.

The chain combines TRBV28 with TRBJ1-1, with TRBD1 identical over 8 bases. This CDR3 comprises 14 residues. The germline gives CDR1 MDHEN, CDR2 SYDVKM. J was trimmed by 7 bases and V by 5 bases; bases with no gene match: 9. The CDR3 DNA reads TGTGCCAGCAGTATACCGGGACAGGATAATGAAGCTTTCTTT. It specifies CASSIPGQDNEAFF.

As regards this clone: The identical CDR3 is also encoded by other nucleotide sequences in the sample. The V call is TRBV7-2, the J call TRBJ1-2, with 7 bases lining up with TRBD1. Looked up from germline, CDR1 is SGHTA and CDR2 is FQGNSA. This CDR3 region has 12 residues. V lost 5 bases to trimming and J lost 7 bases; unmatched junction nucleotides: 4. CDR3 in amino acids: CASSLRQGGYTF. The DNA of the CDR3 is TGTGCCAGCAGCCTCCGACAGGGTGGCTACACCTTC.

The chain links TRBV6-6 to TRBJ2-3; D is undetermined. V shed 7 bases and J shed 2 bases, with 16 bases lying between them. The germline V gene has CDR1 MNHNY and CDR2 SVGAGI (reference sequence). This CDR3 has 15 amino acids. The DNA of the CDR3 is TGTGCCAGCATTGATAGCCGGCCTGTCACAGATACGCAGTATTTT. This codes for CASIDSRPVTDTQYF.

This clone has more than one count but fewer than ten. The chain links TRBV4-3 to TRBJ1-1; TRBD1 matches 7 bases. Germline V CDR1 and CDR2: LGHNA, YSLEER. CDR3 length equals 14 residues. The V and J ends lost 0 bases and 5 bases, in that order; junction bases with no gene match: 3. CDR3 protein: CASSQETGTTEAFF. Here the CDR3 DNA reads TGCGCCAGCAGCCAAGAGACAGGGACAACTGAAGCTTTCTTT.

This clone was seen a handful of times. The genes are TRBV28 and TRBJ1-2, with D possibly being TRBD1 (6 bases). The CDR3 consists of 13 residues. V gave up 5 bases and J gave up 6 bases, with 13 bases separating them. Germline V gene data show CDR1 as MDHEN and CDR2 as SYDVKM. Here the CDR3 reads CASSQQQGNGYTF. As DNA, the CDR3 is TGTGCCAGCAGTCAACAACAGGGAAATGGCTACACCTTC.

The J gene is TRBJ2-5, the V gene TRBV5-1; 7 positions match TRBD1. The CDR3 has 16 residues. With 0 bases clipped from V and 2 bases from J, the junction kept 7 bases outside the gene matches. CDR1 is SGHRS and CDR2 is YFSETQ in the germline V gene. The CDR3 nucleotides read TGCGCCAGCAGCTTGGGGTCGACAGGGTGGCAAGAGACCCAGTACTTC. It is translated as CASSLGSTGWQETQYF. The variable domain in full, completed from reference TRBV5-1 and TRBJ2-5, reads KAGVTQTPRYLIKTRGQQVTLSCSPISGHRSVSWYQQTPGQGLQFLFEYFSETQRNKGNFPGRFSGRQFSNSRSEMNVSTLELGDSALYLCASSLGSTGWQETQYFGPGTRLLVL.

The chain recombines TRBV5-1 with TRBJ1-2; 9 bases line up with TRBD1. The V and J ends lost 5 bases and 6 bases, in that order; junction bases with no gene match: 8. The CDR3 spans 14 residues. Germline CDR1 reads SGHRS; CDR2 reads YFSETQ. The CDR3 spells CASSYRTGVDGYTF. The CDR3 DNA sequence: TGCGCCAGCAGTTACCGGACAGGGGTTGATGGCTACACCTTC.

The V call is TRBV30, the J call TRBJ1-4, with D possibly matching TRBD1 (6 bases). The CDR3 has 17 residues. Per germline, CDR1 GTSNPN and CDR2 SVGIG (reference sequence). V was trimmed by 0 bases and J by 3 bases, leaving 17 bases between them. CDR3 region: CAWSVGRGATSNEKLFF. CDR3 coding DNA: TGTGCCTGGAGTGTTGGCCGGGGGGCGACGTCTAATGAAAAACTGTTTTTT. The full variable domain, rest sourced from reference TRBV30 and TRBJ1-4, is SQTIHQWPATLVQPVGSPLSLECTVEGTSNPNLYWYRQAAGRGLQLLFYSVGIGQISSEVPQNLSASRPQDRQFILSSKKLLLSDSGFYLCAWSVGRGATSNEKLFFGSGTQLSVL.

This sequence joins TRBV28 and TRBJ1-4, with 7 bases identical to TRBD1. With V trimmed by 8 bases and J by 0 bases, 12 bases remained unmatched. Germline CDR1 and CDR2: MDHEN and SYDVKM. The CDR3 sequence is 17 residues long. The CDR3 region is CASQTTGSDATNEKLFF. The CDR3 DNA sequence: TGTGCCAGCCAAACGACAGGGTCCGATGCAACTAATGAAAAACTGTTTTTT. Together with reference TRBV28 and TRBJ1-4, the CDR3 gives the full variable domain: DVKVTQSSRYLVKRTGEKVFLECVQDMDHENMFWYRQDPGLGLRLIYFSYDVKMKEKGDIPEGYSVSREKKERFSLILESASTNQTSMYLCASQTTGSDATNEKLFFGSGTQLSVL.

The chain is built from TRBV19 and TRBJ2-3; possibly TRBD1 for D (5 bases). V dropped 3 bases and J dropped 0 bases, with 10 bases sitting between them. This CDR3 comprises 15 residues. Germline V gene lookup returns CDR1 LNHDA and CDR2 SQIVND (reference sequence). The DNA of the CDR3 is TGTGCCAGTAGTATGAGAGACAGTAGCACAGATACGCAGTATTTT. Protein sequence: CASSMRDSSTDTQYF.

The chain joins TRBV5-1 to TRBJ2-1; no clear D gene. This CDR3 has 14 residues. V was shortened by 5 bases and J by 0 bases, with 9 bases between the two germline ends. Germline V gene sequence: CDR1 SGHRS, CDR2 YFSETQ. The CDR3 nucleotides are TGCGCCAGCAGGGAGATGCACTCCTACAATGAGCAGTTCTTC. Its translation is CASREMHSYNEQFF.

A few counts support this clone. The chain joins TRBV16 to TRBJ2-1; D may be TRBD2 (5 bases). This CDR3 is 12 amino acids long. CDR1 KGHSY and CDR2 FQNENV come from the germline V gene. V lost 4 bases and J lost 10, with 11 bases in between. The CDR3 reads CASSPWTEEQFF. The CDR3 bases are TGTGCCAGCAGCCCCTGGACTGAAGAGCAGTTCTTC.

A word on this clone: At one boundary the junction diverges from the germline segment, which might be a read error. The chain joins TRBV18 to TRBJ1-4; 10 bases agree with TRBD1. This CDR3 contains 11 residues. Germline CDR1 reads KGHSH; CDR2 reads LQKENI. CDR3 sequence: CASSPGTGAVF. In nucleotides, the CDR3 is TGTGCCAGCTCACCAGGGACAGGGGCAGTTTTT.

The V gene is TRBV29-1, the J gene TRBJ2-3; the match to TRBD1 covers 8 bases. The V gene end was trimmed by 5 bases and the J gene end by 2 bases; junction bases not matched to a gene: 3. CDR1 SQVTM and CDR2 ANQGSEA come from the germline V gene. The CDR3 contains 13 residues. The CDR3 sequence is CSVNRGDTDTQYF. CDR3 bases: TGCAGCGTTAACAGGGGGGACACAGATACGCAGTATTTT.